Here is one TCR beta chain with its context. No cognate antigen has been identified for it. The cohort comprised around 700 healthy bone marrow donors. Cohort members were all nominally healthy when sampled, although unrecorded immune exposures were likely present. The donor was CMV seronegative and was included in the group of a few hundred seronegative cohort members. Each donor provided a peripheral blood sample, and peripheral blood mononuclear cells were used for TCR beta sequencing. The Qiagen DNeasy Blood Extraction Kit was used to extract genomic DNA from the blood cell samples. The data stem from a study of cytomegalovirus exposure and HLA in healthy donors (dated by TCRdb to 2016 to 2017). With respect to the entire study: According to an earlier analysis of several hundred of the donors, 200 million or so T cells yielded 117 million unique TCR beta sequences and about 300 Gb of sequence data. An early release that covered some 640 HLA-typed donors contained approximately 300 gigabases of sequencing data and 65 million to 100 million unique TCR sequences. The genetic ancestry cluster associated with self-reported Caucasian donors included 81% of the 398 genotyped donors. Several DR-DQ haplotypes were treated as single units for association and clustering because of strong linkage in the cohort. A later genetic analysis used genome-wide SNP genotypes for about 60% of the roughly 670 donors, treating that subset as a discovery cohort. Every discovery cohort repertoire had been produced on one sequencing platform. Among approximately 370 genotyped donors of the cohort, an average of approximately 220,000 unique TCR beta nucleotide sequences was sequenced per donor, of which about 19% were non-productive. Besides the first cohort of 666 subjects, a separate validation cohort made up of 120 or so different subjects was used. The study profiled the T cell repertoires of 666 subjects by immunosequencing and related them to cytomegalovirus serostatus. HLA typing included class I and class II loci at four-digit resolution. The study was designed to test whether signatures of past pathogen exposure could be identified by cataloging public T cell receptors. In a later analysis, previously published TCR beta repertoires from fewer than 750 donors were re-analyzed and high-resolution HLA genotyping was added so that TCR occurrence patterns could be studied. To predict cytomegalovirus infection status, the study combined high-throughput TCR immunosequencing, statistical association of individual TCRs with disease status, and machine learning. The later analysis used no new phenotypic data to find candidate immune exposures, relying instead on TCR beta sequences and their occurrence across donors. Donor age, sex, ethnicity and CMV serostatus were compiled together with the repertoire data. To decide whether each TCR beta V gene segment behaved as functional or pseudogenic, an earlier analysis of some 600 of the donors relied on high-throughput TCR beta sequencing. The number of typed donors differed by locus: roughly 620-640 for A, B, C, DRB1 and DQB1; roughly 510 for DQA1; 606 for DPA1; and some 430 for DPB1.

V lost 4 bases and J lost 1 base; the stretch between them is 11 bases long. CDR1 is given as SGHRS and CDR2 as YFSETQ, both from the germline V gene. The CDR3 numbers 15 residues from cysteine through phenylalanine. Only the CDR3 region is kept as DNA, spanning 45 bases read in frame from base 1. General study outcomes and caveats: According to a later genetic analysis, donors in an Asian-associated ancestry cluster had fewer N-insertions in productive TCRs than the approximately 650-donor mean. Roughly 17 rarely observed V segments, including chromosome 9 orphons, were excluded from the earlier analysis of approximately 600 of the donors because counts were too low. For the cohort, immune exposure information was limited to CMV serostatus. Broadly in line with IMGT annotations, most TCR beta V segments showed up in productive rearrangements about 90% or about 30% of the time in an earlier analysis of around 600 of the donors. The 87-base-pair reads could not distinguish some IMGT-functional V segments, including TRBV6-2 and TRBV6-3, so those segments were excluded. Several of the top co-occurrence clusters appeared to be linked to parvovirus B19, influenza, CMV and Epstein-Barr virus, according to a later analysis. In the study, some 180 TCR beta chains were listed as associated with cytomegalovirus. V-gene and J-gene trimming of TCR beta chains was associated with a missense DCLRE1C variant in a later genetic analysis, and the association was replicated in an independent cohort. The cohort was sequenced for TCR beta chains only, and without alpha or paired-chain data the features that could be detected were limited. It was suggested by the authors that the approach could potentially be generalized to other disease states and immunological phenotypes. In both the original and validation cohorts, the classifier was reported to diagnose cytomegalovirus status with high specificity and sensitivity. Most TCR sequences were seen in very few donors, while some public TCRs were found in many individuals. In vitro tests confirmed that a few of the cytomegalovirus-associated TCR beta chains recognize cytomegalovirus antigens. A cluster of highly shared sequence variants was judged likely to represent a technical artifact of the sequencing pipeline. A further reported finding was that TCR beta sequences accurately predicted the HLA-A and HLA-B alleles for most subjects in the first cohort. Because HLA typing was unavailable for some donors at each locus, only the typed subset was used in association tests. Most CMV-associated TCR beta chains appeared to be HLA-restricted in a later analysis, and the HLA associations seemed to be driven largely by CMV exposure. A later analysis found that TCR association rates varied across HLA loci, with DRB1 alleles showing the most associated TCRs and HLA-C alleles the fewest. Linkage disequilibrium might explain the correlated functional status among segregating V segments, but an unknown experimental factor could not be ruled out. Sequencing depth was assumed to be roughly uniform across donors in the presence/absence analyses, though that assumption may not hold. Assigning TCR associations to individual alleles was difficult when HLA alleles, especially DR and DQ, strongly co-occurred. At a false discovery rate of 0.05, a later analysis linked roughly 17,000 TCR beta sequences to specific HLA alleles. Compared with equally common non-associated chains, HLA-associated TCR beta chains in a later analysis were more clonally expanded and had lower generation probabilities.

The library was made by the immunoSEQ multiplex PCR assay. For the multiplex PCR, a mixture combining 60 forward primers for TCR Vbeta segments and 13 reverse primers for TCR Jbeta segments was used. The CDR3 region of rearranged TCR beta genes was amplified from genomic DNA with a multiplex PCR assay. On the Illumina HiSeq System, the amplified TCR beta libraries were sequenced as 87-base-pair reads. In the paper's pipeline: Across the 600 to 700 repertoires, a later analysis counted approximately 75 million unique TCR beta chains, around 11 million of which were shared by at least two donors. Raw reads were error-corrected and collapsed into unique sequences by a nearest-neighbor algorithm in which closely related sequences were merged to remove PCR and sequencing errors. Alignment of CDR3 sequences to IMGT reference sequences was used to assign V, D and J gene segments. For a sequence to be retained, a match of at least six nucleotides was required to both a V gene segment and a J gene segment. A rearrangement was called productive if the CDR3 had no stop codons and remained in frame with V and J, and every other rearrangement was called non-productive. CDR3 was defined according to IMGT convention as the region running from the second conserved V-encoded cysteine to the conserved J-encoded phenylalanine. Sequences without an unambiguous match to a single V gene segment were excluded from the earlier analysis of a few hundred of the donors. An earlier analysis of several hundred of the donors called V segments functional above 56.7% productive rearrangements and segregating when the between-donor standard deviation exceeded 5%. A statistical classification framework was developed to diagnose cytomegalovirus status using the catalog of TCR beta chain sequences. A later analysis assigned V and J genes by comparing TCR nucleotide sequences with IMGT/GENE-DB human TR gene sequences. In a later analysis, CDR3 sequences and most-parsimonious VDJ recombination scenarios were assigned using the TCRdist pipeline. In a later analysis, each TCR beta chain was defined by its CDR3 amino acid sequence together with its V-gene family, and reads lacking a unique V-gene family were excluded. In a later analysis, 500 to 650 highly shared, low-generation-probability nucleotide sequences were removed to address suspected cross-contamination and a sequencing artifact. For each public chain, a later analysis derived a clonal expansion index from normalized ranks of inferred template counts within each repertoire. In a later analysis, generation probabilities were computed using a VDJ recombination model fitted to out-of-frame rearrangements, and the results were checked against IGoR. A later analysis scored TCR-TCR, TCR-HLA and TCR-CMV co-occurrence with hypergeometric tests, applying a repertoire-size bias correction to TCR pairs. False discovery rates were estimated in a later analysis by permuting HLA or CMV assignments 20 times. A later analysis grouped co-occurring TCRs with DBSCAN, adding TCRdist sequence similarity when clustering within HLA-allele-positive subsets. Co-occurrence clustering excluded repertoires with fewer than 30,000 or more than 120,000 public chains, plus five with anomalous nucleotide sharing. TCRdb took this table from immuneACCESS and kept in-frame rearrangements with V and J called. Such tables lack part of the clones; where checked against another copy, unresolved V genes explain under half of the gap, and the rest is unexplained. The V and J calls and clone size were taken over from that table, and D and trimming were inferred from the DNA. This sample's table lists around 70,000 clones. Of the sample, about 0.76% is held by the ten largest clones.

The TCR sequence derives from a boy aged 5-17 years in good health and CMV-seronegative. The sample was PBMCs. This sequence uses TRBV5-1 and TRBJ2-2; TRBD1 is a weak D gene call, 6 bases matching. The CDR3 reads CASSPGHLNTGELFF. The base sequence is TGCGCCAGCAGCCCGGGACACCTGAACACCGGGGAGCTGTTTTTT.